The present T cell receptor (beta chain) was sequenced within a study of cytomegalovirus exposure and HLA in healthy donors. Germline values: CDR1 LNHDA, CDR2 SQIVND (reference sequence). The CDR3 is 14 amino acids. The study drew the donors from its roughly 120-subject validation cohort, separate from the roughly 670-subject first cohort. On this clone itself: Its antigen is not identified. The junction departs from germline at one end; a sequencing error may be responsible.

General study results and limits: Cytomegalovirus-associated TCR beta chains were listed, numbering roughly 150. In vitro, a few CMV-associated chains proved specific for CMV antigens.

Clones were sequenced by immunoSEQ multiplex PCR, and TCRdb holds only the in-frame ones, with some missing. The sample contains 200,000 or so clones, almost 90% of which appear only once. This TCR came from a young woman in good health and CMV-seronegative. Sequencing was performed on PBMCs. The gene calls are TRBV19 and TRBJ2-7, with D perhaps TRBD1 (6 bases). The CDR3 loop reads CASSTGLFSYEQYF. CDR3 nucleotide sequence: TGTGCTAGTAGTACAGGGCTTTTCTCCTACGAGCAGTACTTC.